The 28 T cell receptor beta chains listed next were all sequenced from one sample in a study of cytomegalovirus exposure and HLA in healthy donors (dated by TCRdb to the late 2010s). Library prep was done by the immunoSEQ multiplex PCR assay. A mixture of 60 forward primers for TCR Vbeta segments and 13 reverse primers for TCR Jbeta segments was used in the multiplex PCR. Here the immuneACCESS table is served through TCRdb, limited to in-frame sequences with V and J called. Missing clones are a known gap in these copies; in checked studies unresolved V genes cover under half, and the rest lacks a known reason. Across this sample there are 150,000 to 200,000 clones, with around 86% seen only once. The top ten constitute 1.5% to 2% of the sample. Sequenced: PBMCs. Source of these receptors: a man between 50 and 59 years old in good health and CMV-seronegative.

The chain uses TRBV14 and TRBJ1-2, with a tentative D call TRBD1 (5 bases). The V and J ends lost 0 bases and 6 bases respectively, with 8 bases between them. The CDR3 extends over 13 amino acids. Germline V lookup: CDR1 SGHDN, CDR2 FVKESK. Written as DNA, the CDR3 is TGTGCCAGCAGCCAAGACAGGGCTAATGGCTACACCTTC. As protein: CASSQDRANGYTF.

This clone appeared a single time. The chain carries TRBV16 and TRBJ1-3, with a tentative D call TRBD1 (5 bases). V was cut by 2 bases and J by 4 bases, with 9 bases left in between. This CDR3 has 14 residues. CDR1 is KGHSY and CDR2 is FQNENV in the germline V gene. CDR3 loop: CASSQAGSGNTIYF. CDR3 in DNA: TGTGCCAGCAGCCAAGCAGGGTCGGGAAACACCATATATTTT. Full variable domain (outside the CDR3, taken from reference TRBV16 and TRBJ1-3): GEEVAQTPKHLVRGEGQKAKLYCAPIKGHSYVFWYQQVLKNEFKFLISFQNENVFDETGMPKERFSAKCLPNSPCSLEIQATKLEDSAVYFCASSQAGSGNTIYFGEGSWLTVV.

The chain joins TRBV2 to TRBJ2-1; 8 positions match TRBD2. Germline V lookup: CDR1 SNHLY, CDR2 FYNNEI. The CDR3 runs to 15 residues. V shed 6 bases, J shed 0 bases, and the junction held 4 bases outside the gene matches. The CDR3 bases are TGTGCCAGCAGGGGGGCGGGGGGCTCCTACAATGAGCAGTTCTTC. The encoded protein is CASRGAGGSYNEQFF.

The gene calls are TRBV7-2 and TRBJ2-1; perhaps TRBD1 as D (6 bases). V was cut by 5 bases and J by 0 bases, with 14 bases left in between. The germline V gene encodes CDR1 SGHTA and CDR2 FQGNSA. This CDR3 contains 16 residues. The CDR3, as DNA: TGTGCCAGCAGCCTCTCAGGGGTCGTCTCCTACAATGAGCAGTTCTTC. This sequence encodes CASSLSGVVSYNEQFF. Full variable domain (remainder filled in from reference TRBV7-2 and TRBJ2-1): GAGVSQSPSNKVTEKGKDVELRCDPISGHTALYWYRQSLGQGLEFLIYFQGNSAPDKSGLPSDRFSAERTGGSVSTLTIQRTQQEDSAVYLCASSLSGVVSYNEQFFGPGTRLTVL.

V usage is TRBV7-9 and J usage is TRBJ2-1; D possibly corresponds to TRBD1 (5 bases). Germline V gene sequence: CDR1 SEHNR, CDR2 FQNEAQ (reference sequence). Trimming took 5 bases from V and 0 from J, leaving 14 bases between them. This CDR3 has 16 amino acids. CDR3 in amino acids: CASSPGGASSYNEQFF. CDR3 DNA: TGTGCCAGCAGCCCGGGTGGGGCGAGCTCCTACAATGAGCAGTTCTTC.

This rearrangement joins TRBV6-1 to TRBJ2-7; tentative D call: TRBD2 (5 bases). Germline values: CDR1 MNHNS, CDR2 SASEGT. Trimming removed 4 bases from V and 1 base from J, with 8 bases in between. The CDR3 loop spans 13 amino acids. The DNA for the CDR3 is TGTGCCAGCAGTGGACGGGGATCCTACGAGCAGTACTTC. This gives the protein CASSGRGSYEQYF.

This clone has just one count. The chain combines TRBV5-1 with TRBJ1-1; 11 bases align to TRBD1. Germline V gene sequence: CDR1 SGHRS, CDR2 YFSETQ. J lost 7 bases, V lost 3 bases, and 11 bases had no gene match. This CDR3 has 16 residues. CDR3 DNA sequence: TGCGCCAGCAGCTCGACGGCCGGACAGGGGGCAAATGAAGCTTTCTTT. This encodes CASSSTAGQGANEAFF.

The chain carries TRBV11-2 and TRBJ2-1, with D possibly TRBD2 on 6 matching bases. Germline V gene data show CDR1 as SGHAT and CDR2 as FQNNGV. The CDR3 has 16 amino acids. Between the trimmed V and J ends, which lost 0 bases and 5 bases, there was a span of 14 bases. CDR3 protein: CASSLDLGRQDNEQFF. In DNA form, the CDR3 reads TGTGCCAGCAGCTTAGATTTAGGGAGGCAAGACAATGAGCAGTTCTTC.

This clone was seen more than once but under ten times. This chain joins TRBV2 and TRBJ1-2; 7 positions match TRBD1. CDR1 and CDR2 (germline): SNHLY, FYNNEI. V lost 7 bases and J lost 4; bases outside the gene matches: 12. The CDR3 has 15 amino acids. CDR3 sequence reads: CASTPGQSDSYGYTF. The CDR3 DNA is TGTGCCAGCACCCCGGGACAGTCAGACTCCTATGGCTACACCTTC.

The CDR3 sequence: CASSQRRTESIEAFF. The DNA for the CDR3 is TGCGCCAGCAGCCAACGAAGGACAGAGTCGATTGAAGCTTTCTTT. The genes are TRBV4-1 and TRBJ1-1, with a possible D match to TRBD1 (6 bases). Trimming cost V 2 bases and J 7 bases, with 17 bases left between them. CDR3 length: 15 residues. Germline lookup yields CDR1 MGHRA and CDR2 YSYEKL.

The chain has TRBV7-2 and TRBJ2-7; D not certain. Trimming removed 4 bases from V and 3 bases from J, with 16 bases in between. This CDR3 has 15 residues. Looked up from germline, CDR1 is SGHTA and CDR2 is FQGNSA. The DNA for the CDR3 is TGTGCCAGCAGCTCCGTAAGAGGATCGCTCTACGAGCAGTACTTC. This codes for CASSSVRGSLYEQYF.

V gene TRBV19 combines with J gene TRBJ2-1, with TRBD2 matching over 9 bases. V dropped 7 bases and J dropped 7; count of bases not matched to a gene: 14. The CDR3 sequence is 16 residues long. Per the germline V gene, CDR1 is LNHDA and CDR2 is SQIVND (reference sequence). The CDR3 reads CASIQRGGLAGNEQFF. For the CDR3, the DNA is TGTGCCAGTATCCAAAGGGGGGGGCTAGCGGGGAATGAGCAGTTCTTC.

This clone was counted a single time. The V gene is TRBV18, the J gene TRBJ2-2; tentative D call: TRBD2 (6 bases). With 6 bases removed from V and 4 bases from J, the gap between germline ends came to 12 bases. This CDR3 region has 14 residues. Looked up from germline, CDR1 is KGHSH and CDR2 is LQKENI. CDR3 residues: CASSPRDFTGELFF. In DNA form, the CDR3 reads TGTGCCAGCTCCCCCCGGGACTTCACCGGGGAGCTGTTTTTT. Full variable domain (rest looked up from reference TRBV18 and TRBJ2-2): NAGVMQNPRHLVRRRGQEARLRCSPMKGHSHVYWYRQLPEEGLKFMVYLQKENIIDESGMPKERFSAEFPKEGPSILRIQQVVRGDSAAYFCASSPRDFTGELFFGEGSRLTVL.

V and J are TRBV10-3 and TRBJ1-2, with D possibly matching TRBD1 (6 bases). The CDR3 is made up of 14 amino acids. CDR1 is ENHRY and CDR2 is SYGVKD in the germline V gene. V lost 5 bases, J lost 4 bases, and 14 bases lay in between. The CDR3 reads CAISTTGNFYGYTF. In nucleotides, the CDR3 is TGTGCCATCAGTACGACAGGTAACTTCTATGGCTACACCTTC.

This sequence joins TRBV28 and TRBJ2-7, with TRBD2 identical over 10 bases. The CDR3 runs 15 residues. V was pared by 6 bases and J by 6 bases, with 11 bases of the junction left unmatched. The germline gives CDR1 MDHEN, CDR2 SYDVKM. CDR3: CASRSPLAGVGEQYF. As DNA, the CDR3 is TGTGCCAGCAGGAGCCCTCTAGCGGGGGTTGGCGAGCAGTACTTC.

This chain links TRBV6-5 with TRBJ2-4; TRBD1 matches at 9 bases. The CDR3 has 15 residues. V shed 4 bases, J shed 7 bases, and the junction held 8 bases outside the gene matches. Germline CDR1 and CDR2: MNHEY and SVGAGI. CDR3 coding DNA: TGTGCCAGCAGTTCGGACAGGGGAATCGGTAACATTCAGTACTTC. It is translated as CASSSDRGIGNIQYF.

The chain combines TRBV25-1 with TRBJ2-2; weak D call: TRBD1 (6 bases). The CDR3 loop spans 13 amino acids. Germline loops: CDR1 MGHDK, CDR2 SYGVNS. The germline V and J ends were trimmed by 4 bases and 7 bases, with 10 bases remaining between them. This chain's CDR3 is CASSAQGNGELFF. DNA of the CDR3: TGTGCCAGCAGTGCCCAGGGGAACGGGGAGCTGTTTTTT.

The CDR3: CASSLGLAGSKETQYF. CDR3 in DNA: TGTGCCAGCAGCTTGGGGCTAGCGGGATCTAAAGAGACCCAGTACTTC. J is TRBJ2-5 and V is TRBV5-4; 9 nucleotides agree with TRBD2. CDR1 is SGHNT, CDR2 YYREEE, per germline (reference sequence). CDR3 length: 16 amino acids. The J segment lost 3 bases and the V segment lost 0 bases, leaving 6 bases of the junction unmatched.

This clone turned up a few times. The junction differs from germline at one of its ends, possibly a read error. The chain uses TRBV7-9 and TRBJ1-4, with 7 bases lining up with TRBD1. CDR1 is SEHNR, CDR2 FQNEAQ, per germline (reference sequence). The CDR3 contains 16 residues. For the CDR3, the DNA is TGTTCCAGCAGCTTTTCCGGGACAGCCAAGAATGAAAAACTGTTTTTT. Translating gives CSSSFSGTAKNEKLFF.

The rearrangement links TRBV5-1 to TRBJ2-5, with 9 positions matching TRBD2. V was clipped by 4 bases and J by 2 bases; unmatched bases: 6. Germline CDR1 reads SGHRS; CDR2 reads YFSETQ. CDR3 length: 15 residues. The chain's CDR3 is CASSLSTSGQETQYF. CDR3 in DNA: TGCGCCAGCAGCCTATCGACTAGCGGACAAGAGACCCAGTACTTC.

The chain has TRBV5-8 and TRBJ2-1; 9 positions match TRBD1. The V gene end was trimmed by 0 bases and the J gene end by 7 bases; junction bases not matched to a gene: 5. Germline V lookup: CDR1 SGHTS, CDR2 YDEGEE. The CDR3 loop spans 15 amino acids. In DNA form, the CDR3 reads TGTGCCAGCAGCTTGGCAGGGACAGGGAAAAATGAGCAGTTCTTC. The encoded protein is CASSLAGTGKNEQFF.

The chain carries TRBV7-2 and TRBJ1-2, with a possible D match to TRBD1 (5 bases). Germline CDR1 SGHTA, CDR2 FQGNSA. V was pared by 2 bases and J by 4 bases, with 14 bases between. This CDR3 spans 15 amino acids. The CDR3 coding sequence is TGTGCCAGCAGCTTAAACCGACAGTCCGTCTATGGCTACACCTTC. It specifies CASSLNRQSVYGYTF.

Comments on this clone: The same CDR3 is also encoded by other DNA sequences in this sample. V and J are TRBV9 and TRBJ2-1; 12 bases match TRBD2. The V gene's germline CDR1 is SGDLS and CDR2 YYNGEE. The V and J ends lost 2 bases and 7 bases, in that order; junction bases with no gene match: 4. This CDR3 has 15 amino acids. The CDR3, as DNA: TGTGCCAGCAGCGTGTCCGGACTAGCGGGGAATGAGCAGTTCTTC. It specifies CASSVSGLAGNEQFF. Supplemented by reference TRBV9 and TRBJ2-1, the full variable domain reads DSGVTQTPKHLITATGQRVTLRCSPRSGDLSVYWYQQSLDQGLQFLIQYYNGEERAKGNILERFSAQQFPDLHSELNLSSLELGDSALYFCASSVSGLAGNEQFFGPGTRLTVL.

This CDR3 reads CASSLAVGQNTEAFF. The CDR3 nucleotides read TGCGCCAGCAGCTTGGCCGTTGGACAGAACACTGAAGCTTTCTTT. The V gene is TRBV5-1, the J gene TRBJ1-1, with D possibly TRBD1 on 5 matching bases. V was pared by 0 bases and J by 1 base, with 10 bases between. The V gene's germline CDR1 is SGHRS and CDR2 YFSETQ. The CDR3 contains 15 residues.

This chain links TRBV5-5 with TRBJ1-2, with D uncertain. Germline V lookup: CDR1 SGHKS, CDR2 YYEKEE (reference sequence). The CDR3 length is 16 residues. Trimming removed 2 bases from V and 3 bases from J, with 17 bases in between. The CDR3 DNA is TGTGCCAGCAGCTTAGGGCGGGCGGTGGGCGACTATGGCTACACCTTC. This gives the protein CASSLGRAVGDYGYTF.

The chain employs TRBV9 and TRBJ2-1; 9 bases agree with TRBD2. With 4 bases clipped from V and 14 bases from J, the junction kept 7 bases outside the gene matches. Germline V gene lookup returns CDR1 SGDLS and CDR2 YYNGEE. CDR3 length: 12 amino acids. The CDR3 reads CASSLPGLAEFF. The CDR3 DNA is TGTGCCAGCAGCTTACCGGGACTAGCTGAGTTCTTC. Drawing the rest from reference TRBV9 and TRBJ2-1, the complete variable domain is DSGVTQTPKHLITATGQRVTLRCSPRSGDLSVYWYQQSLDQGLQFLIQYYNGEERAKGNILERFSAQQFPDLHSELNLSSLELGDSALYFCASSLPGLAEFFGPGTRLTVL.

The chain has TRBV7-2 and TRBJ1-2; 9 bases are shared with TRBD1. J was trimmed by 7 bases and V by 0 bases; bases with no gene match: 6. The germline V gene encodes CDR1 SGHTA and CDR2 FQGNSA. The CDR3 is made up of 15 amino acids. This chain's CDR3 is CASSLALQGAGGYTF. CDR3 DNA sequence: TGTGCCAGCAGCTTAGCGCTACAGGGGGCCGGTGGCTACACCTTC.

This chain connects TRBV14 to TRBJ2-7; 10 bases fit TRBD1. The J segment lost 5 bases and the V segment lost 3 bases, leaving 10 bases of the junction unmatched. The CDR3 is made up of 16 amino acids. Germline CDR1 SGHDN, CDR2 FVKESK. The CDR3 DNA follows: TGTGCCAGCAGCCACAAGACCGGGACAGGGGTCCACGAGCAGTACTTC. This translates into CASSHKTGTGVHEQYF.